The 10 T cell receptor beta chains below all came from one sample that was sequenced in a study of control samples from healthy donors and cancer patients. Some clones are missing from TCRdb's copy, which holds only in-frame ones; the method was immunoSEQ multiplex PCR. The profile shows more than 95,000 clones, about 83% of them singletons. The sequenced sample consisted of blood. The source of these receptors is a woman in her forties or fifties in good health.

The gene calls are TRBV5-6 and TRBJ2-5, with 9 bases identical to TRBD1. CDR1 is SGHDT and CDR2 is YYEEEE in the germline V gene. The CDR3 covers 13 residues. V gave up 6 bases and J gave up 4 bases; unmatched junction bases: 4. CDR3 sequence: CASIPTGGETQYF. The DNA for the CDR3 is TGTGCCAGCATCCCGACAGGGGGAGAGACCCAGTACTTC.

A single count supports this clone. This chain uses TRBV5-6 with TRBJ2-1, with TRBD2 matching over 7 bases. The CDR3 runs to 16 residues. Unmatched junction bases numbered 11, after V lost 2 bases and J lost 6 bases. Germline V lookup: CDR1 SGHDT, CDR2 YYEEEE. The CDR3 DNA sequence: TGTGCCAGCAGCTTCGGGTTCGGGGGGTCGGGCAATGAGCAGTTCTTC. It specifies CASSFGFGGSGNEQFF.

V is TRBV5-1 and J is TRBJ1-5, with a tentative D call TRBD1 (6 bases). This CDR3 has 14 residues. Germline CDR1 and CDR2: SGHRS and YFSETQ. V dropped 5 bases and J dropped 2 bases, with 11 bases sitting between them. The CDR3, as DNA: TGCGCCAGCAGTTGGGGGGGGCGCAATCAGCCCCAGCATTTT. This gives the protein CASSWGGRNQPQHF.

The V gene is TRBV18, the J gene TRBJ2-2; 13 nucleotides line up with TRBD2. Germline assignment: CDR1 KGHSH and CDR2 LQKENI. Trimming removed 3 bases from V and 2 bases from J; junction bases left unmatched: 6. The CDR3 runs to 18 residues. The CDR3 is CASSPATSGGTNTGELFF. Here the CDR3 DNA reads TGTGCCAGCTCACCGGCGACTAGCGGGGGGACTAACACCGGGGAGCTGTTTTTT. The whole variable domain, filled in from reference TRBV18 and TRBJ2-2, reads NAGVMQNPRHLVRRRGQEARLRCSPMKGHSHVYWYRQLPEEGLKFMVYLQKENIIDESGMPKERFSAEFPKEGPSILRIQQVVRGDSAAYFCASSPATSGGTNTGELFFGEGSRLTVL.

This clone was observed a handful of times. This chain links TRBV7-2 with TRBJ2-7; D might be TRBD2 (5 bases). The CDR3 is 14 amino acids. With 3 bases removed from V and 0 bases from J, the gap between germline ends came to 9 bases. Germline V gives CDR1 SGHTA, CDR2 FQGNSA. CDR3 DNA: TGTGCCAGCAGCTTGAGGGCCAGCTCCTACGAGCAGTACTTC. It specifies CASSLRASSYEQYF. The full variable domain, with the rest looked up from reference TRBV7-2 and TRBJ2-7, is GAGVSQSPSNKVTEKGKDVELRCDPISGHTALYWYRQSLGQGLEFLIYFQGNSAPDKSGLPSDRFSAERTGGSVSTLTIQRTQQEDSAVYLCASSLRASSYEQYFGPGTRLTVT.

V usage is TRBV9 and J usage is TRBJ1-3; D is unclear. The germline V gene encodes CDR1 SGDLS and CDR2 YYNGEE. Trimming pared 4 bases from V and 4 bases from J, leaving 18 bases between. The CDR3 contains 16 residues. DNA for the CDR3: TGTGCCAGCAGCACACGAGACTTGGGCACGGGAAACACCATATATTTT. It is translated as CASSTRDLGTGNTIYF.

V gene TRBV7-2 combines with J gene TRBJ1-6, with D unresolved. There are 16 residues in the CDR3. Looked up from germline, CDR1 is SGHTA and CDR2 is FQGNSA. The germline V and J ends were trimmed by 5 bases and 0 bases, with 11 bases remaining between them. DNA for the CDR3: TGTGCCAGCAGCCTGGGCCGGAGCTCCTATAATTCACCCCTCCACTTT. Its translation: CASSLGRSSYNSPLHF.

The chain combines TRBV12-3 or TRBV12-4 with TRBJ1-3; D possibly corresponds to TRBD1 (6 bases). V shed 5 bases and J shed 4 bases, with 9 bases lying between them. CDR3 length: 13 residues. The CDR3 loop is CASSRGTGNTIYF. CDR3 sequence (DNA): TGTGCCAGCAGTCGGGGGACAGGAAACACCATATATTTT.

The chain joins TRBV9 to TRBJ1-3; TRBD1 is a possible D gene (5 bases). V was clipped by 0 bases and J by 0 bases, with 16 bases between them. Per germline, CDR1 SGDLS and CDR2 YYNGEE. The CDR3 spans 18 residues. CDR3 protein: CASSVAGGGGGSGNTIYF. In DNA, the CDR3 is TGTGCCAGCAGCGTAGCCGGCGGCGGGGGGGGCTCTGGAAACACCATATATTTT.

The J gene is TRBJ2-2, the V gene TRBV18, with D maybe TRBD2 (6 bases). Germline V lookup: CDR1 KGHSH, CDR2 LQKENI. V lost 2 bases, J lost 0 bases, and 7 bases lay in between. The CDR3 length is 15 residues. For the CDR3, the DNA is TGTGCCAGCTCACCAGGGGGGTCGAACACCGGGGAGCTGTTTTTT. Its protein is CASSPGGSNTGELFF.